This passage covers 7 T cell receptor beta chains from one sample sequenced in a study of blood T cell repertoires in COVID-19. Profiling relied on immunoSEQ multiplex PCR, and the TCRdb table lists in-frame clones only, not all of them. The sample contains 55,000 to 80,000 clones, approximately 91% of which appear only once. Input material: peripheral blood. Receptor source: a man aged 50-59 years with acute or convalescent COVID-19.

The chain is built from TRBV2 and TRBJ2-2; TRBD2 matches at 15 bases. Germline CDR1 is SNHLY and CDR2 is FYNNEI. CDR3 length: 17 amino acids. V trimming: 6 bases; J trimming: 0 bases; junction bases outside the gene matches: 2. CDR3 sequence: CASRGTSGGPNTGELFF. The CDR3 DNA sequence: TGTGCCAGCAGGGGGACTAGCGGGGGGCCGAACACCGGGGAGCTGTTTTTT.

This rearrangement joins TRBV21-1 to TRBJ1-2; TRBD1, the table's D call, lacks a check against the DNA. TRBV21-1 represents a pseudogene. The CDR3 is 18 residues long. CDR3 coding DNA: TGTGCCAGCAGCAAAAAACCCAACCCGGGACAGGTATACTATGGCTACACCTTC. It translates to CASSKKPNPGQVYYGYTF.

The V and J genes are TRBV25-1 and TRBJ1-3; weak D call: TRBD1 (5 bases). Germline CDR1 MGHDK, CDR2 SYGVNS. The CDR3 runs to 17 residues. Trimming took 1 base from V and 0 from J, leaving 13 bases between them. The CDR3 sequence is CASSEFAGGPSGNTIYF. CDR3 sequence (DNA): TGTGCCAGCAGTGAATTCGCGGGGGGTCCCTCTGGAAACACCATATATTTT.

CDR3: CASSNRAFNYGYTF. The CDR3 bases are TGCGCCAGCAGTAACAGGGCTTTTAACTATGGCTACACCTTC. The chain employs TRBV10-2 and TRBJ1-2; tentative D call: TRBD1 (6 bases). V lost 5 bases and J 1 base, leaving 11 bases between the germline ends. CDR3 size: 14 residues. Germline assignment: CDR1 WSHSY and CDR2 SAAADI.

This clone occurred a few times. CDR3 in amino acids: CASSFRQGGETQYF. CDR3 coding DNA: TGTGCCAGCAGCTTTCGGCAGGGTGGAGAGACCCAGTACTTC. The chain recombines TRBV11-1 with TRBJ2-5, with a tentative D call TRBD1 (5 bases). V was clipped by 3 bases and J by 4 bases, with 12 bases between them. Germline V gene sequence: CDR1 SGHAT, CDR2 FQDESV (reference sequence). CDR3 length: 14 residues. Full variable domain (rest looked up from reference TRBV11-1 and TRBJ2-5): EAEVAQSPRYKITEKSQAVAFWCDPISGHATLYWYRQILGQGPELLVQFQDESVVDDSQLPKDRFSAERLKGVDSTLKIQPAELGDSAMYLCASSFRQGGETQYFGPGTRLLVL.

The V gene is TRBV27, the J gene TRBJ2-7; 12 bases fit TRBD2. CDR3 length equals 15 residues. V shed 5 bases, J shed 6 bases, and the junction held 8 bases outside the gene matches. The germline V gene has CDR1 MNHEY and CDR2 SMNVEV (reference sequence). The CDR3 coding sequence is TGTGCCAGCAGTCCACGGACTAGCGGGGTGCTCGAGCAGTACTTC. Its translation: CASSPRTSGVLEQYF.

The chain recombines TRBV6-5 with TRBJ1-2; D is undetermined. V was clipped by 8 bases and J by 2 bases, with 15 bases between them. This CDR3 is 14 amino acids long. Germline CDR1 and CDR2: MNHEY and SVGAGI. The CDR3 bases are TGTGCCAGCTTGAGGGCAGGTGACAACTATGGCTACACCTTC. This codes for CASLRAGDNYGYTF.